This is a list of T cell receptor beta chains from one sample in a study of graft-versus-host responses after intestinal transplantation. The table came from immunoSEQ multiplex PCR; TCRdb's copy has only in-frame clones and leaves some out. The sample lists 13,000 to 15,000 clones; about two thirds were seen once. The starting material was ileum tissue, obtained around 95 weeks after intestinal transplantation. All receptors derive from a human patient who received an intestinal transplant, so some T cells may come from the graft donor. The CDR3 runs from the conserved cysteine through the conserved F or W. The D gene is left open where the match is weak. Rows give clone size only sometimes, using once, few, many, or a class for an expanded clone.

>15|TRBV5-1|NA|few|TRBJ2-3
TGCGCCAGCAGCTTGGGGGGGCCAAGCACAGATACGCAGTATTTT
CASSLGGPSTDTQYF
>18|TRBV4-1|TRBD2|NA|TRBJ2-1
TGCGCCAGCAGCCAAGAACTAGCGGGGGTGAGCTCCTACAATGAGCAGTTCTTC
CASSQELAGVSSYNEQFF
>12|TRBV30|TRBD1|NA|TRBJ1-2
TGTGCCTGGAGTGGGGGACAGAATGGCTACACCTTC
CAWSGGQNGYTF
>11|TRBV11-3|TRBD1|few|TRBJ1-1
TGTGCCAGCAGCCCAGGGGGCTCGGCTTTCTTT
CASSPGGSAFF
>13|TRBV19|NA|few|TRBJ1-3
TGTGCCAGTAGTAGGACTAGAGGAAACACCATATATTTT
CASSRTRGNTIYF
>14|TRBV4-3|TRBD1|NA|TRBJ1-1
TGCGCCAGCAGCTTGGACAGGGGTAACACTGAAGCTTTCTTT
CASSLDRGNTEAFF
>18|TRBV5-1|NA|NA|TRBJ1-3
TGCGCCAGCAGCTTGCGAGAGGTTCAGCTCCACTCTGGAAACACCATATATTTT
CASSLREVQLHSGNTIYF
>16|TRBV19|TRBD1|few|TRBJ1-1
TGTGCCAGTAGTATAAGAGGGACAGGGTATAGCACTGAAGCTTTCTTT
CASSIRGTGYSTEAFF
>15|TRBV9|NA|NA|TRBJ2-2
TGTGCCAGCAGGTCGGGCTCCCCGGGAACCGGGGAGCTGTTTTTT
CASRSGSPGTGELFF
>15|TRBV4-1|TRBD2|NA|TRBJ2-3
TGCGCCAGCAGCCAAAAGCTAGCGGGGACAGATACGCAGTATTTT
CASSQKLAGTDTQYF
>15|TRBV2|TRBD1|NA|TRBJ1-6
TGTGCCAGCAGTAATAGACAGGGGGCGAATTCACCCCTCCACTTT
CASSNRQGANSPLHF
>15|TRBV4-3|TRBD1|once|TRBJ2-3
TGCGCCAGCAGCCCCGGGACAGCGGGCACAGATACGCAGTATTTT
CASSPGTAGTDTQYF
>13|TRBV7-8|NA|NA|TRBJ2-7
TGTGCCAGCAGCCTCGTCGAGTCCTACGAGCAGTACTTC
CASSLVESYEQYF
>14|TRBV7-2|NA|NA|TRBJ1-2
TGTGCCAGCAGCCGCGAACGGGGGAACTATGGCTACACCTTC
CASSRERGNYGYTF
>16|TRBV11-3|TRBD1|NA|TRBJ2-3
TGTGCCAGCAGCCCGACAGGGGGCGTCGGTACAGATACGCAGTATTTT
CASSPTGGVGTDTQYF
>15|TRBV18|TRBD1|NA|TRBJ1-1
TGTGCCAGCTCACCCCAGGGACAGGGCGGCACTGAAGCTTTCTTT
CASSPQGQGGTEAFF
>14|TRBV2|NA|NA|TRBJ2-2
TGTGCCAGCCGTCAGGGCGCGAACACCGGGGAGCTGTTTTTT
CASRQGANTGELFF
>14|TRBV5-8|TRBD2|NA|TRBJ2-4
TGTGCCAGCAGCTACCGGACTAGCGGGAGGGTTTCGTACTTC
CASSYRTSGRVSYF
>16|TRBV4-1|NA|NA|TRBJ1-2
TGCGCCAGCAGCTCCCTCGAGGGTAGAGCTAACTATGGCTACACCTTC
CASSSLEGRANYGYTF
>14|TRBV6-6|TRBD2|NA|TRBJ2-3
TGTGCCAGCAGTTACGGCGGGGGGGCGGATACGCAGTATTTT
CASSYGGGADTQYF
>14|TRBV19|NA|few|TRBJ1-3
TGTGCCAGTAGCGCGGTCTACTCTGGAAACACCATATATTTT
CASSAVYSGNTIYF
>10|TRBV29-1|NA|NA|TRBJ2-1
TGCAGCGTTGGCGAAGACAGGACGATCTTC
CSVGEDRTIF
>13|TRBV7-9|NA|NA|TRBJ1-2
TGTGCCAGCACCATACAGGGAGCCTATGGCTACACCTTC
CASTIQGAYGYTF
>15|TRBV6-6|TRBD1|NA|TRBJ1-6
TGTGCCAGCAGTTACTCGTTGGACAGGATCTCACCCCTCCACTTT
CASSYSLDRISPLHF
>13|TRBV25-1|NA|NA|TRBJ2-2
TGTGCCAGCAGTGGTGAGGGGGCCGGGGAGCTGTTTTTT
CASSGEGAGELFF
>16|TRBV19|TRBD2|once|TRBJ2-1
TGTGCCAGTAGTATAGATAAACTAGCGGGGGACAATGAGCAGTTCTTC
CASSIDKLAGDNEQFF
>15|TRBV7-2|NA|NA|TRBJ2-7
TGTGCCAGCAGCTTAGGCGGGCTTAGAACCTACGAGCAGTACTTC
CASSLGGLRTYEQYF
>15|TRBV19|TRBD2|medium-sized|TRBJ2-7
TGTGCCAGTAGCACCTCCGAGGGACTAGCCTACGAGCAGTACTTC
CASSTSEGLAYEQYF
>14|TRBV6-5|TRBD1|NA|TRBJ2-7
TGTGCCAGCAGTACCGGGACAGGAGCCTACGAGCAGTACTTC
CASSTGTGAYEQYF
>15|TRBV6-1|NA|NA|TRBJ2-2
TGTGCCAGCAGTGATGAGTTGGGGGCCGCCGGGGAGCTGTTTTTT
CASSDELGAAGELFF
>13|TRBV6-1|NA|NA|TRBJ1-1
TGTGCCAGCAGCACGGGGGACGGGGGTGAAGCTTTCTTT
CASSTGDGGEAFF
>16|TRBV7-2|TRBD2|NA|TRBJ2-7
TGTGCCAGCAGACTTTCTAGCGGAAAGAACTCCTACGAGCAGTACTTC
CASRLSSGKNSYEQYF
>18|TRBV9|TRBD2|once|TRBJ2-7
TGTGCCAGCAGCGTAGGACTAGCGGGGGGCGCTTTTGTCGACGAGCAGTACTTC
CASSVGLAGGAFVDEQYF
>15|TRBV2|TRBD2|NA|TRBJ2-4
TGTGCCAGCAGTGAGCGGGGGACCGCCAAAAACATTCAGTACTTC
CASSERGTAKNIQYF
>16|TRBV6-5|TRBD2|NA|TRBJ2-2
TGTGCCAGCAGTTCTTACGGGGGGGCCGAGGAAGGGGAGCTGTTTTTT
CASSSYGGAEEGELFF
>15|TRBV7-8|NA|NA|TRBJ1-1
TGTGCCAGCAGCTTAGGGGCAGGGTCGAAGACTGAAGCTTTCTTT
CASSLGAGSKTEAFF
>12|TRBV4-3|NA|NA|TRBJ1-4
TGCGCCAACGACAGTCGGAATGAAAAACTGTTTTTT
CANDSRNEKLFF
>15|TRBV6-1|TRBD2|NA|TRBJ2-1
TGTGCCAGCAGTGCGCGGGGGGCCTCCTACAATGAGCAGTTCTTC
CASSARGASYNEQFF
>15|TRBV5-1|NA|NA|TRBJ1-2
TGCGCCAGCAGCTTGGGCGGAGGGGAAGGATATGGCTACACCTTC
CASSLGGGEGYGYTF
>15|TRBV4-3|TRBD1|large|TRBJ2-3
TGCGCCAGCAGCCACTCGGACAGGGGGGAACATACGCAGTATTTT
CASSHSDRGEHTQYF
>12|TRBV6-5|TRBD2|few|TRBJ2-7
TGTGCCAGCAGTTCCCGGGGGGGCGAGCAGTACTTC
CASSSRGGEQYF
>12|TRBV18|TRBD1|once|TRBJ2-7
TGTGCCAGCTCACCACAAACAGGGGTTGAGTACTTC
CASSPQTGVEYF